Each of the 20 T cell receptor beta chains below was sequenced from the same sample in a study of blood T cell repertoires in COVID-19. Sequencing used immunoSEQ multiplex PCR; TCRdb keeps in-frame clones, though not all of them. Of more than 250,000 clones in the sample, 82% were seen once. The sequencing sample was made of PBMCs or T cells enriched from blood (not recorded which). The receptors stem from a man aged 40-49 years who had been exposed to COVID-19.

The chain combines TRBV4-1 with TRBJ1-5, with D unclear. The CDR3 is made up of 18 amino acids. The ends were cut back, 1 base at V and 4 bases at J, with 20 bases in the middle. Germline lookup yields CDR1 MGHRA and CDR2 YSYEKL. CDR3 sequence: CASSQGSAEERANQPQHF. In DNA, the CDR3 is TGCGCCAGCAGCCAAGGTTCAGCCGAGGAGAGGGCTAATCAGCCCCAGCATTTT.

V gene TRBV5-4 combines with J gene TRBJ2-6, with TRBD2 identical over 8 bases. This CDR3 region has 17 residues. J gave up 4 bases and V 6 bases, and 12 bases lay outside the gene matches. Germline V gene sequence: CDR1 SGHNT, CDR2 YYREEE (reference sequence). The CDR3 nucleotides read TGTGCCAGCACCACCGTAGCGGGATTACACGGGGCCAACGTCCTGACTTTC. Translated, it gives CASTTVAGLHGANVLTF.

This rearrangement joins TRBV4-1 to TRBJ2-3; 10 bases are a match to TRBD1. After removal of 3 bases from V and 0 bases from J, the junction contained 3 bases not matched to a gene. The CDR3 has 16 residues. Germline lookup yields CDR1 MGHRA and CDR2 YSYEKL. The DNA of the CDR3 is TGCGCCAGCAGCCATAGACAGGGGGCTAGCACAGATACGCAGTATTTT. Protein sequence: CASSHRQGASTDTQYF.

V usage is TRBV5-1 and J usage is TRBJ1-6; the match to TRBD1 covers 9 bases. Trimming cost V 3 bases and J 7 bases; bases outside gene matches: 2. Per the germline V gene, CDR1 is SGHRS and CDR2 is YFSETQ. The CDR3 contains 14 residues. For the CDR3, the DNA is TGCGCCAGCAGCTCCGGACAGGGGAATTCACCCCTCCACTTT. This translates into CASSSGQGNSPLHF.

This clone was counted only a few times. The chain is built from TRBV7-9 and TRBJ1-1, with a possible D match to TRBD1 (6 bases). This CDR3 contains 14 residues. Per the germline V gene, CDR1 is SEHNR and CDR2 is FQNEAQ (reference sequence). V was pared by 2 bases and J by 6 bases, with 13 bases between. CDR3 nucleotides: TGTGCCAGCAGCTTAAACAGGGAAGTTCCTGAAGCTTTCTTT. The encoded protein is CASSLNREVPEAFF.

This CDR3 reads CASSKCCTGTNEKLFF. Here the CDR3 DNA reads TGTGCCAGCAGCAAATGTTGTACAGGGACTAATGAAAAACTGTTTTTT. The genes are TRBV21-1 and TRBJ1-4; the table calls TRBD1, which could not be checked here. TRBV21-1 is shown as a pseudogene. CDR3 size: 16 residues.

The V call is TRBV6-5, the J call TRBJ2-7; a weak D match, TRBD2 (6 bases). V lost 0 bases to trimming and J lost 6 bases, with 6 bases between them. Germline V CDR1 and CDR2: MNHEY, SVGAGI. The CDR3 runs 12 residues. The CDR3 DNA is TGTGCCAGCAGTTACTCGCGGGGCGAGCAGTACTTC. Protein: CASSYSRGEQYF.

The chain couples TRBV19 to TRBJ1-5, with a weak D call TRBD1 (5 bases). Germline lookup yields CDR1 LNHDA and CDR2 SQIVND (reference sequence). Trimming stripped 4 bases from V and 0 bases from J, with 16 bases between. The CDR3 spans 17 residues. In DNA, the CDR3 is TGTGCCAGTAGTACAGGACACGACCGTTATAGCAATCAGCCCCAGCATTTT. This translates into CASSTGHDRYSNQPQHF.

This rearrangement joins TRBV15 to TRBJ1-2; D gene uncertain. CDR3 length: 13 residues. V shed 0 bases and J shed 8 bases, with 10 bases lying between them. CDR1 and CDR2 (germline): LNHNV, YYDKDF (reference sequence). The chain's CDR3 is CATSRDQARGYTF. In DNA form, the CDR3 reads TGTGCCACCAGCAGAGATCAGGCCCGCGGCTACACCTTC.

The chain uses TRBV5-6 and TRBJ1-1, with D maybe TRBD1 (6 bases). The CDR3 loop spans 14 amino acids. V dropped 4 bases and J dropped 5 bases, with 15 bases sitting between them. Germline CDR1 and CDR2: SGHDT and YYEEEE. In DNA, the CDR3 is TGTGCCAGCAGCCCAGGACAGCCAGTAACTGAAGCTTTCTTT. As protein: CASSPGQPVTEAFF.

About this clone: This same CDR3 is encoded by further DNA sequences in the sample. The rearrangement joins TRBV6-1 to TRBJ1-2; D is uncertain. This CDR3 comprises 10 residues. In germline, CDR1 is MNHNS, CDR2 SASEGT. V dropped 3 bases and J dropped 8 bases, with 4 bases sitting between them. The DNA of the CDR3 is TGTGCCAGCAGTGATTTAGGCTACACCTTC. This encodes CASSDLGYTF.

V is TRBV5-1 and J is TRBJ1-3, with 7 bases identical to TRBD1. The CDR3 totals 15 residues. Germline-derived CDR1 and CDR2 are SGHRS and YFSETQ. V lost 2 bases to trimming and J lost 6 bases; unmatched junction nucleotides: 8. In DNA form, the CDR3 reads TGCGCCAGCAGCTTACATGGGACAGTAGAAAACACCATATATTTT. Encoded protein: CASSLHGTVENTIYF.

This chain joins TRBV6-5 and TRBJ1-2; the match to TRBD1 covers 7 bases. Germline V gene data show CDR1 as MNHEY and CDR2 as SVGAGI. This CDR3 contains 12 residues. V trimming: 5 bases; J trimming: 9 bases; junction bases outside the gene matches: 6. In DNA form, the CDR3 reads TGTGCCAGCAGTCCGACAGGGATAAGCTACACCTTC. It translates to CASSPTGISYTF.

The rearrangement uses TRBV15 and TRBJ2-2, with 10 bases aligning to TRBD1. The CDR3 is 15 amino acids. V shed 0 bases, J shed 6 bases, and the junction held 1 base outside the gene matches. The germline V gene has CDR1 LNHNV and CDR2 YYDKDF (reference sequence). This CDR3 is CATSREDRGSGELFF. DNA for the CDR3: TGTGCCACCAGCAGAGAGGACAGGGGGTCCGGGGAGCTGTTTTTT.

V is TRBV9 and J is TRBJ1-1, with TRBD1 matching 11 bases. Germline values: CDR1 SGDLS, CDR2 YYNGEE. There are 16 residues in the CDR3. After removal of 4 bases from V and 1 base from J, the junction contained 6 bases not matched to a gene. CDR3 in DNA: TGTGCCAGCAGCACGGGACAGGGGGGAGGGAACACTGAAGCTTTCTTT. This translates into CASSTGQGGGNTEAFF.

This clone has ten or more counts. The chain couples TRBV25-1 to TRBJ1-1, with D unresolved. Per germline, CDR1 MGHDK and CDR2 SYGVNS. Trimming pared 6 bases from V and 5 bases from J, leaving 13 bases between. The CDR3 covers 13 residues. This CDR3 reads CASSPIPGTEAFF. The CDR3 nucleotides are TGTGCCAGCAGCCCGATCCCGGGGACTGAAGCTTTCTTT.

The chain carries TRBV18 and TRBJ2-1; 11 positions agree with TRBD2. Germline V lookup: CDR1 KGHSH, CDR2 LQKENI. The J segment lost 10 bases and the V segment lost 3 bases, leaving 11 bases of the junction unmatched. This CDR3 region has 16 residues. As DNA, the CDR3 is TGTGCCAGCTCACCTGGCACTAGCGGGAGCGGCAAAGAGCAGTTCTTC. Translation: CASSPGTSGSGKEQFF.

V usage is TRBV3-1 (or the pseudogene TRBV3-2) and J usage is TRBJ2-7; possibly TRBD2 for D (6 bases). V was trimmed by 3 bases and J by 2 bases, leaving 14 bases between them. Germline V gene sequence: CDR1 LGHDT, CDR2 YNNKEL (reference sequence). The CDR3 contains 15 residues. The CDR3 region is CASSHTGGLTYEQYF. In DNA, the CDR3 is TGTGCCAGCAGCCATACTGGGGGACTGACCTACGAGCAGTACTTC.

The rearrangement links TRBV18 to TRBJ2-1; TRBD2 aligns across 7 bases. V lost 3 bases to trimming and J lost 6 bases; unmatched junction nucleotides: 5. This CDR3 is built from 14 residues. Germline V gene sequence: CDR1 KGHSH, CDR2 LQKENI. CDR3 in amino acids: CASSPPGLLNEQFF. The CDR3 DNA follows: TGTGCCAGCTCACCTCCGGGACTACTCAATGAGCAGTTCTTC. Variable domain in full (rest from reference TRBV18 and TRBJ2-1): NAGVMQNPRHLVRRRGQEARLRCSPMKGHSHVYWYRQLPEEGLKFMVYLQKENIIDESGMPKERFSAEFPKEGPSILRIQQVVRGDSAAYFCASSPPGLLNEQFFGPGTRLTVL.

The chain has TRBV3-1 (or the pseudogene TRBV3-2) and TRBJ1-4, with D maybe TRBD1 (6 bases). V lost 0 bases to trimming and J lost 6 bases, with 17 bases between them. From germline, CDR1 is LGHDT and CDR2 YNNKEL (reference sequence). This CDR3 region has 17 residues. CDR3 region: CASSQEGAGVRDEKLFF. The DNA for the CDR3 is TGTGCCAGCAGCCAAGAGGGGGCAGGGGTCCGGGATGAAAAACTGTTTTTT.